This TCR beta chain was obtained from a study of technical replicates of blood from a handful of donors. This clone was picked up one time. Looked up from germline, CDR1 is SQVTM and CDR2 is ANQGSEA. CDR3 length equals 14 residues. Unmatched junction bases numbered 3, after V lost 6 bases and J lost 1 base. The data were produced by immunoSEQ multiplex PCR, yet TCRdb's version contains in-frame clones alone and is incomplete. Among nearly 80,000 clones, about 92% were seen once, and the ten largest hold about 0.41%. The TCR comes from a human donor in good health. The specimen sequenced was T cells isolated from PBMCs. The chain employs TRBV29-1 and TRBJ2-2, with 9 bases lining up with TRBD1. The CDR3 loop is CSVRTGVNTGELFF. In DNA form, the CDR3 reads TGCAGCGTCCGGACAGGGGTGAACACCGGGGAGCTGTTTTTT.